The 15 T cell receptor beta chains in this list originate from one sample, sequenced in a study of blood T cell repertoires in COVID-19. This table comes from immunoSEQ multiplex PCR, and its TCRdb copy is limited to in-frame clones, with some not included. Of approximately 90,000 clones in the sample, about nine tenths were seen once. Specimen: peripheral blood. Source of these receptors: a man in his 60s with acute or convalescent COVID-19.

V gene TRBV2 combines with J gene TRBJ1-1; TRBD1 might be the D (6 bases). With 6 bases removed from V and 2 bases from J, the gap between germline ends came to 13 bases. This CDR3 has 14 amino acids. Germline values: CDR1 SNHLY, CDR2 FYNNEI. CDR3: CASSADRINTEAFF. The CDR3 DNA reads TGTGCCAGCAGCGCTGACAGGATCAACACTGAAGCTTTCTTT.

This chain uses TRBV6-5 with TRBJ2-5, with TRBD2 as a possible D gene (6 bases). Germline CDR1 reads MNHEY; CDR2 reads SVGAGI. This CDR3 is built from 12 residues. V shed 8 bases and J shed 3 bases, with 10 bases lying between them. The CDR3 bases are TGTGCCAGCCGGGACTGGGAAGAGACCCAGTACTTC. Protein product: CASRDWEETQYF.

CDR3 nucleotide sequence: TGTGCCAGCAGTGAATTGTTCAACAGCAACTTCTACACCTTC. Translated: CASSELFNSNFYTF. The chain combines TRBV6-1 with TRBJ1-2; D is unresolved. CDR3 length: 14 residues. Germline CDR1 reads MNHNS; CDR2 reads SASEGT. V lost 2 bases and J lost 10, with 17 bases in between.

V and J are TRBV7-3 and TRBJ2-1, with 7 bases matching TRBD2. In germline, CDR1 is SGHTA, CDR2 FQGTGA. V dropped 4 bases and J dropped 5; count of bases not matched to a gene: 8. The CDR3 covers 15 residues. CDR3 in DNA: TGTGCCAGCAGCTCCTCTGGGGCGGGAGACAATGAGCAGTTCTTC. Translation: CASSSSGAGDNEQFF.

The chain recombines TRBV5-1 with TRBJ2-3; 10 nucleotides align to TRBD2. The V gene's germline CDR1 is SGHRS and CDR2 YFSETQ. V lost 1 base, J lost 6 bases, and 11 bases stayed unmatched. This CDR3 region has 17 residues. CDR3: CASSLLAGVPGGDTQYF. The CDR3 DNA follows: TGCGCCAGCAGCTTGCTAGCGGGAGTCCCCGGGGGGGATACGCAGTATTTT.

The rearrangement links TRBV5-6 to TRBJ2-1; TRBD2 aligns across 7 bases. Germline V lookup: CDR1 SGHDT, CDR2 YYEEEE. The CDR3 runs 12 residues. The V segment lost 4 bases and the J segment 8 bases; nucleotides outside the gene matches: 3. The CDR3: CASSPGRDEQFF. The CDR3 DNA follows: TGTGCCAGCAGCCCAGGGAGGGATGAGCAGTTCTTC.

CDR3 in DNA: TGCGCCAGCAGCTTGGAGCCGGGACAGTATAATTCACCCCTCCACTTT. Amino acids: CASSLEPGQYNSPLHF. The rearrangement uses TRBV5-1 and TRBJ1-6; 7 positions agree with TRBD1. J gave up 4 bases and V 0 bases, and 4 bases lay outside the gene matches. The CDR3 has 16 amino acids. Germline V CDR1 and CDR2: SGHRS, YFSETQ.

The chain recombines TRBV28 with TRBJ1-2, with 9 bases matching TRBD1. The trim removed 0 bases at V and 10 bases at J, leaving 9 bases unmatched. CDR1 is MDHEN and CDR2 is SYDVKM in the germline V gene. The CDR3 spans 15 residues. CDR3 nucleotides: TGTGCCAGCAGTTTATGGGGACAGGGAGGTAATGCCTACACCTTC. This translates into CASSLWGQGGNAYTF.

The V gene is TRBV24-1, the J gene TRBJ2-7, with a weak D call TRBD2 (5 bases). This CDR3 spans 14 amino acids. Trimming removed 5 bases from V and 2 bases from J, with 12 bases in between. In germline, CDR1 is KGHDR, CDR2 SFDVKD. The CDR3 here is CATSGSGFPYEQYF. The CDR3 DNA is TGTGCCACCAGTGGATCGGGGTTTCCCTACGAGCAGTACTTC.

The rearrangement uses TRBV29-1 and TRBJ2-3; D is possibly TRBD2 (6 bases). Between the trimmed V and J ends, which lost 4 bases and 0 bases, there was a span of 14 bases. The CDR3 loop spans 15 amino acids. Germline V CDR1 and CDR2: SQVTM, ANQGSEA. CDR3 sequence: CSVAGGKSSTDTQYF. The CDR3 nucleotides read TGCAGCGTTGCGGGCGGGAAATCTAGCACAGATACGCAGTATTTT.

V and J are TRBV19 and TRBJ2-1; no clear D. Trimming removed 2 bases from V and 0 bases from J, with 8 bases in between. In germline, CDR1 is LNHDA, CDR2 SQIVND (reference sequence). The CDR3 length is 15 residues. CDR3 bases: TGTGCCAGTAGTATAAGTCTAAGCTCCTACAATGAGCAGTTCTTC. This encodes CASSISLSSYNEQFF.

CDR3 sequence reads: CASSLLASDEQYF. CDR3 DNA: TGTGCCAGCAGCTTGTTAGCATCGGACGAGCAGTACTTC. The V and J genes are TRBV7-2 and TRBJ2-7; no firm D call. Germline CDR1 reads SGHTA; CDR2 reads FQGNSA. V lost 3 bases, J lost 5 bases, and 11 bases lay in between. This CDR3 contains 13 residues.

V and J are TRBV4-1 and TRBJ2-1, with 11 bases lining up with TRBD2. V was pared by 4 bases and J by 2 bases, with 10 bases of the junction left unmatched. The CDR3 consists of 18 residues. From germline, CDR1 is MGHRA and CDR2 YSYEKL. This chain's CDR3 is CASSPSGSGRGAYNEQFF. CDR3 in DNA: TGCGCCAGCAGCCCCTCAGGTAGCGGGAGGGGAGCCTACAATGAGCAGTTCTTC.

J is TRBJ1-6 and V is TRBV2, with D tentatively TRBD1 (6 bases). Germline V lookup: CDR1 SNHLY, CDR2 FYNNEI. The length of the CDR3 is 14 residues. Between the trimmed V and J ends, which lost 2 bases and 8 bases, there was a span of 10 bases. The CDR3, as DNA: TGTGCCAGCAGTGAACGGGACAATGATTCACCCCTCCACTTT. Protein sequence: CASSERDNDSPLHF.

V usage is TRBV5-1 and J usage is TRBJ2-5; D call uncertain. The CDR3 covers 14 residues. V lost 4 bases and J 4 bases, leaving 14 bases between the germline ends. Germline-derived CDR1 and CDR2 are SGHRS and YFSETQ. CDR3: CASSTAVTRETQYF. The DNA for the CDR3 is TGCGCCAGCAGCACAGCAGTAACCAGAGAGACCCAGTACTTC.